This is a list of T cell receptor beta chains from one sample in a study of T cells in Graves' hyperthyroidism and ophthalmopathy. TCRdb re-analysed the multiplex PCR reads in MiXCR, keeping a single row per CDR3 protein. The repertoire holds under 350,000 distinct CDR3 sequences, with roughly a fifth as singletons. The sequenced material came from blood. These receptor sequences come from a woman in her forties or fifties with Graves' hyperthyroidism. The CDR3 runs from the conserved cysteine through the conserved F or W. D genes are given only for firm matches. The size field is filled for only some rows; it gives once, few, many or a size class.

>-|14|-|TRBJ1-2|TRBV28
TGTGCCAGCAGAACCGCCCGGGGGCCCTATGGCTACACCTTC
CASRTARGPYGYTF
>TRBD2|15|few|TRBJ2-1|TRBV6-1
TGTGCCAGCAAAACCGGGACTAGCGGGATGGATGAGCAGTTCTTC
CASKTGTSGMDEQFF
>TRBD2|14|many|TRBJ2-3|TRBV29-1
TGCAGCGTTAGACTAGCGGGAGCTACAGATACGCAGTATTTT
CSVRLAGATDTQYF
>TRBD2|13|many|TRBJ2-7|TRBV6-1
TGTGCCAGCAGCGAGACTAGCGGGGACGAGCAGTACTTC
CASSETSGDEQYF
>-|12|many|TRBJ1-6|TRBV7-6
TGTGCCAGCAGCCCAGGGGTTGCACCCCTCCACTTT
CASSPGVAPLHF
>-|18|many|TRBJ2-1|TRBV11-3
TGTGCCAGCAGCTTAGATCTTCCCATGGGAATTCCCAAATTTGAGCAGTTCTTC
CASSLDLPMGIPKFEQFF
>-|13|-|TRBJ2-3|TRBV4-1
TGCGCCAGCAGCCACGTAGGGACAGATACGCAGTATTTT
CASSHVGTDTQYF
>-|16|many|TRBJ2-1|TRBV27
TGTGCCAGCAGTTCCCTCCCGGGAGCCTCCTACAATGAGCAGTTCTTC
CASSSLPGASYNEQFF
>TRBD2|16|many|TRBJ2-1|TRBV5-8
TGTGCCAGCAGCAAGTCGTTAGCGGGGGGTGGTAATGAGCAGTTCTTC
CASSKSLAGGGNEQFF
>-|12|medium-sized|TRBJ2-7|TRBV11-2
TGTGCCAGCAGCCCAAGGACCTACGAGCAGTACTTC
CASSPRTYEQYF
>-|12|few|TRBJ2-2|TRBV29-1
TGCAGCGTTAAACCGAACACCGGGGAGCTGTTTTTT
CSVKPNTGELFF
>-|15|-|TRBJ1-5|TRBV4-1
TGCGCCAGCAGCCAAGATACAGGGTTCGGTCAGCCCCAGCATTTT
CASSQDTGFGQPQHF
>-|13|many|TRBJ2-2|TRBV12-3/TRBV12-4
TGTGCCAGCAGTCCAGGGTGGGGCGGGGAGCTGTTTTTT
CASSPGWGGELFF
>TRBD2|18|few|TRBJ2-7|TRBV5-1
TGCGCCAGCAGACGGGAGAGGCTGGTAGCGGGAGCGACCTACGAGCAGTACTTC
CASRRERLVAGATYEQYF
>-|14|-|TRBJ2-7|TRBV9
TGTGCCAGCAGCGTAACTTCCAACTCCTACGAGCAGTACTTC
CASSVTSNSYEQYF
>-|16|few|TRBJ2-5|TRBV10-3
TGTGCCATCAGTGAGTTTCTAAGGGGGAACCAAGAGACCCAGTACTTC
CAISEFLRGNQETQYF
>TRBD1|14|-|TRBJ1-4|TRBV5-8
TGTGCCAGCAGCGGGACAGGGGGCGTTGAAAAACTGTTTTTT
CASSGTGGVEKLFF
>-|14|-|TRBJ2-2|TRBV10-2
TGCGCCAGCAAGTCGGGCAGTAACACCGGGGAGCTGTTTTTT
CASKSGSNTGELFF
>TRBD1|15|-|TRBJ1-2|TRBV9
TGTGCCAGCAGCGATTCGACAGGGGGCGTCTATGGCTACACCTTC
CASSDSTGGVYGYTF
>-|13|many|TRBJ1-3|TRBV2
TGTGCCACCGGAGATAGGTCTGGAAACACCATATATTTT
CATGDRSGNTIYF
>TRBD1|17|few|TRBJ1-1|TRBV3-1
TGTGCCAGCAGCCAGAGGACAGGGCCGTCCGATGGGACTGAAGCTTTCTTT
CASSQRTGPSDGTEAFF
>-|14|few|TRBJ2-4|TRBV30
TGTGCCTGGAGTAGAAAGGGAAGGACAAACATTCAGTACTTC
CAWSRKGRTNIQYF
>TRBD2|17|many|TRBJ2-1|TRBV24-1
TGTGCCACCAGTGACTCTCTAGCGGGGGGGCCCTACAATGAGCAGTTCTTC
CATSDSLAGGPYNEQFF
>TRBD1|15|many|TRBJ1-4|TRBV27
TGTGCCAGCAGTTCCCGACAGGGCTATAATGAAAAACTGTTTTTT
CASSSRQGYNEKLFF
>-|16|many|TRBJ2-2|TRBV7-9
TGTGCCAGCAGCTCCCTCTGGACAGCTAACACCGGGGAGCTGTTTTTT
CASSSLWTANTGELFF
>TRBD2|17|few|TRBJ2-7|TRBV13
TGTGCCAGCAGCTTAGGCGTTCCGGGGGGGCTACCCTACGAGCAGTACTTC
CASSLGVPGGLPYEQYF